The 20 T cell receptor beta chains below were found in one sample sequenced in a study of CD8+ T cells in alopecia areata. Extraction of RNA preceded its reverse transcription into cDNA, which served as the sequencing template. Data came from immunoSEQ multiplex PCR; TCRdb stores just in-frame clones and leaves some out. Of 130,000 or so clones listed, about 50% are singletons. Sequences were obtained from NKG2D-low CD8+ T cells sorted from blood. The source of these receptors is a human donor with alopecia areata.

This clone was counted a few times. The genes are TRBV29-1 and TRBJ2-7; D remains ambiguous. CDR3 length: 14 amino acids. The germline V gene has CDR1 SQVTM and CDR2 ANQGSEA. V was trimmed by 3 bases and J by 2 bases, leaving 14 bases between them. CDR3 DNA sequence: TGCAGCGTTGATGGAGCGACGGACCCCTACGAGCAGTACTTC. Translation: CSVDGATDPYEQYF.

This sequence joins TRBV25-1 and TRBJ2-5; 7 bases are a match to TRBD2. The germline V gene has CDR1 MGHDK and CDR2 SYGVNS. The CDR3 runs to 14 residues. The J segment lost 2 bases and the V segment lost 7 bases, leaving 7 bases of the junction unmatched. CDR3 DNA: TGTGCCAGCAACGTCGGGGGGAGTCAAGAGACCCAGTACTTC. Protein sequence: CASNVGGSQETQYF.

V and J are TRBV2 and TRBJ1-2; D may be TRBD1 (5 bases). Deletions cut 1 base from V and 6 bases from J, with 12 bases between. The CDR3 extends over 14 amino acids. Germline CDR1 SNHLY, CDR2 FYNNEI. CDR3 loop: CASSEDRTVDGYTF. For the CDR3, the DNA is TGTGCCAGCAGTGAAGACAGGACGGTTGATGGCTACACCTTC.

The sample holds a few counts of this clone. This chain uses TRBV6-6 with TRBJ2-1, with D possibly being TRBD1 (5 bases). CDR1 is MNHNY and CDR2 is SVGAGI in the germline V gene (reference sequence). Trimming shortened V by 4 bases and J by 0 bases, and 10 bases separated the two germline ends. This CDR3 is 15 amino acids long. DNA of the CDR3: TGTGCCAGCAGTTCGACAGCCGGCTCCTACAATGAGCAGTTCTTC. Translated, it gives CASSSTAGSYNEQFF.

The rearrangement links TRBV30 to TRBJ2-7, with D perhaps TRBD1 (5 bases). Germline V gene sequence: CDR1 GTSNPN, CDR2 SVGIG (reference sequence). The V end lost 4 bases, the J end lost 7 bases, and 14 bases lay between the germline ends. This CDR3 spans 12 amino acids. The CDR3 loop is CAWTVRASEQYF. CDR3 sequence (DNA): TGTGCCTGGACGGTCAGGGCCTCGGAGCAGTACTTC.

The chain couples TRBV30 to TRBJ2-1; 7 bases match TRBD2. The V gene end was trimmed by 1 base and the J gene end by 9 bases; junction bases not matched to a gene: 6. Germline V CDR1 and CDR2: GTSNPN, SVGIG (reference sequence). This CDR3 comprises 13 residues. The CDR3 coding sequence is TGTGCCTGGAGTGGCGGGAGTCAGATTGAGCAGTTCTTC. Protein sequence: CAWSGGSQIEQFF. Variable domain in full (rest from reference TRBV30 and TRBJ2-1): SQTIHQWPATLVQPVGSPLSLECTVEGTSNPNLYWYRQAAGRGLQLLFYSVGIGQISSEVPQNLSASRPQDRQFILSSKKLLLSDSGFYLCAWSGGSQIEQFFGPGTRLTVL.

This clone has only a few counts. The chain is built from TRBV7-9 and TRBJ2-2, with 8 bases identical to TRBD1. CDR1 is SEHNR and CDR2 is FQNEAQ in the germline V gene (reference sequence). This CDR3 region has 15 residues. V was pared by 3 bases and J by 3 bases, with 3 bases of the junction left unmatched. The CDR3 DNA reads TGTGCCAGCAGCTTGCCAGGGGGCGACACCGGGGAGCTGTTTTTT. This codes for CASSLPGGDTGELFF.

This clone has only a few counts. The chain couples TRBV30 to TRBJ2-3; D is undetermined. Per the germline V gene, CDR1 is GTSNPN and CDR2 is SVGIG (reference sequence). The V gene lost 1 base and the J gene lost 4 bases, with 21 bases spanning the gap. This CDR3 has 17 amino acids. The CDR3 reads CAWSALLGPLPPDTQYF. For the CDR3, the DNA is TGTGCCTGGAGTGCCCTGTTGGGTCCATTACCGCCAGATACGCAGTATTTT.

The chain has TRBV7-4 and TRBJ1-5; D gene ambiguous. The V and J ends lost 4 bases and 8 bases respectively, with 15 bases between them. CDR1 is SGHVT, CDR2 SQSDAQ, per germline. This CDR3 is built from 14 residues. CDR3: CASSCEEYSEPQHF. In DNA, the CDR3 is TGTGCCAGCAGCTGTGAGGAGTACTCAGAGCCCCAGCATTTT.

V is TRBV29-1 and J is TRBJ2-7; a weak D match, TRBD2 (6 bases). The V end lost 4 bases, the J end lost 7 bases, and 17 bases lay between the germline ends. CDR3 length equals 13 residues. Germline V CDR1 and CDR2: SQVTM, ANQGSEA. The CDR3 nucleotides read TGCAGCGTTGCCGGAGAGGGACTTGGTGAGCAGTACTTC. Its protein is CSVAGEGLGEQYF.

The chain combines TRBV30 with TRBJ1-5, with D perhaps TRBD1 (5 bases). The CDR3 length is 13 residues. The germline V gene encodes CDR1 GTSNPN and CDR2 SVGIG (reference sequence). The V end was cut by 0 bases, the J end by 2 bases, with 5 bases between. The CDR3 DNA reads as TGTGCCTGGAGTGTAGGGGGCAATCAGCCCCAGCATTTT. Translation gives CAWSVGGNQPQHF.

The V call is TRBV4-1, the J call TRBJ2-7; TRBD1 might be the D (5 bases). This CDR3 spans 13 amino acids. Trimming stripped 1 base from V and 7 bases from J, with 11 bases between. Per germline, CDR1 MGHRA and CDR2 YSYEKL. Written as DNA, the CDR3 is TGCGCCAGCAGCCAAGGATTTACAGGAGAGCAGTACTTC. This translates into CASSQGFTGEQYF.

V usage is TRBV30 and J usage is TRBJ2-3; D not resolved. The CDR3 spans 12 residues. Germline-derived CDR1 and CDR2 are GTSNPN and SVGIG (reference sequence). V lost 3 bases to trimming and J lost 1 base, with 5 bases between them. As DNA, the CDR3 is TGTGCCTGGAGCCGAGGCACAGATACGCAGTATTTT. It is translated as CAWSRGTDTQYF.

This clone was observed a few times. The chain links TRBV14 to TRBJ2-7; possibly TRBD1 for D (6 bases). Germline V gene lookup returns CDR1 SGHDN and CDR2 FVKESK. This CDR3 comprises 13 residues. Trimming shortened V by 6 bases and J by 4 bases, and 13 bases separated the two germline ends. In DNA form, the CDR3 reads TGTGCCAGCAGTCCGACAGGAACGTACGAGCAGTACTTC. As protein: CASSPTGTYEQYF.

This sequence joins TRBV27 and TRBJ1-6, with 7 bases identical to TRBD1. The CDR3 spans 12 residues. CDR1 is MNHEY, CDR2 SMNVEV, per germline (reference sequence). Losses at the gene ends were 5 bases for V and 15 bases for J; bases not matched to a gene: 7. CDR3 nucleotides: TGTGCCAGCAGTGGACAGGCAGGCGGCCTCCACTTT. This gives the protein CASSGQAGGLHF.

This rearrangement joins TRBV29-1 to TRBJ2-3, with 9 positions matching TRBD2. Germline CDR1 and CDR2: SQVTM and ANQGSEA. CDR3 size: 17 residues. The V segment lost 4 bases and the J segment 3 bases; nucleotides outside the gene matches: 14. The CDR3 DNA follows: TGCAGCGTTGCCGGGACGTCCCGCGGGAGGGTAACAGATACGCAGTATTTT. Its translation: CSVAGTSRGRVTDTQYF.

The chain links TRBV29-1 to TRBJ1-4; D possibly corresponds to TRBD1 (5 bases). V was trimmed by 7 bases and J by 0 bases, leaving 12 bases between them. The CDR3 sequence is 14 residues long. From germline, CDR1 is SQVTM and CDR2 ANQGSEA. The CDR3: CSGGTDTTNEKLFF. The CDR3 bases are TGCAGCGGGGGGACCGATACAACTAATGAAAAACTGTTTTTT. Based on the CDR3 plus reference TRBV29-1 and TRBJ1-4, the full variable domain is SAVISQKPSRDICQRGTSLTIQCQVDSQVTMMFWYRQQPGQSLTLIATANQGSEATYESGFVIDKFPISRPNLTFSTLTVSNMSPEDSSIYLCSGGTDTTNEKLFFGSGTQLSVL.

The V gene is TRBV30, the J gene TRBJ2-1, with 10 positions matching TRBD2. The ends lost 4 bases at V and 6 bases at J; junction bases unmatched: 3. The CDR3 has 13 amino acids. Germline assignment: CDR1 GTSNPN and CDR2 SVGIG (reference sequence). The DNA of the CDR3 is TGTGCCTGGACTAGCGGGGGTATCAATGAGCAGTTCTTC. Translation: CAWTSGGINEQFF.

This clone was picked up a small number of times. The chain joins TRBV29-1 to TRBJ2-5, with 13 bases fitting TRBD2. J gave up 5 bases and V 3 bases, and 6 bases lay outside the gene matches. CDR1 is SQVTM and CDR2 is ANQGSEA in the germline V gene. This CDR3 has 15 residues. The CDR3 DNA follows: TGCAGCGTTGACCTGACTAGCGGGAGGTTGGAGACCCAGTACTTC. Protein sequence: CSVDLTSGRLETQYF.

The V and J genes are TRBV28 and TRBJ2-7; TRBD2 might be the D (6 bases). Trimming removed 3 bases from V and 4 bases from J, with 13 bases in between. In germline, CDR1 is MDHEN, CDR2 SYDVKM. The CDR3 extends over 14 amino acids. The chain's CDR3 is CASSFQDYDYEQYF. The DNA of the CDR3 is TGTGCCAGCAGTTTCCAGGACTACGATTACGAGCAGTACTTC.